The T cell receptor (beta chain) described here comes from a study of cytotoxic CD8 clonotypes in ibrutinib-treated CLL. Study-wide background: IGHV unmutated 17 to 18; relapsed/refractory about a dozen; treatment-naive roughly 15. A median around 12 months of treatment, range 6 to 36, preceded the collection of response samples. Whole-study findings and limits: The study found baseline clonality above age-matched healthy donors, tracking circulating CD8+ T-cell counts. Samples were collected at differing times from sustained-remission and progressing patients.

The V and J ends lost 2 bases and 1 base respectively, with 8 bases between them. CDR3 size: 15 residues. CDR1 is KGHSH, CDR2 LQKENI, per germline. Only in-frame clones appear in the TCRdb table, and some are missing; sequencing was by immunoSEQ multiplex PCR. The repertoire holds roughly 200,000 clones, with 75% to 80% as singletons. Concerning this clone itself: Its antigen is undetermined.

The origin of this receptor is a human donor with chronic lymphocytic leukemia. This chain uses TRBV18 with TRBJ2-2; the D gene is possibly TRBD1 (6 bases). The sequencing here drew on PBMCs, taken after 12 months of ibrutinib treatment. CDR3 in amino acids: CASSPETGNTGELFF. In nucleotides, the CDR3 is TGTGCCAGCTCACCAGAGACAGGGAACACCGGGGAGCTGTTTTTT.